These 11 T cell receptor beta chains were sequenced from one sample in a study of blood T cell repertoires in COVID-19. The method was immunoSEQ multiplex PCR; TCRdb's version includes in-frame clones alone and lacks a portion of them. In the table there are under 55,000 clones, around 79% of which are singletons. Sequencing was done on a sample of peripheral blood. Receptor source: a man in his 70s with acute or convalescent COVID-19.

The rearrangement joins TRBV5-1 to TRBJ1-2; no clear D gene. Germline-derived CDR1 and CDR2 are SGHRS and YFSETQ. CDR3 length: 15 amino acids. The germline V and J ends were trimmed by 0 bases and 4 bases, with 13 bases remaining between them. The CDR3 DNA follows: TGCGCCAGCAGCTTGGCCCTCGGTAGTAGCTATGGCTACACCTTC. Its protein is CASSLALGSSYGYTF. The variable domain in full, completed from reference TRBV5-1 and TRBJ1-2, reads KAGVTQTPRYLIKTRGQQVTLSCSPISGHRSVSWYQQTPGQGLQFLFEYFSETQRNKGNFPGRFSGRQFSNSRSEMNVSTLELGDSALYLCASSLALGSSYGYTFGSGTRLTVV.

The gene calls are TRBV15 and TRBJ2-3; TRBD2 might be the D (6 bases). The CDR3 is 14 residues long. V gave up 0 bases and J gave up 3 bases, with 7 bases separating them. The germline CDR1 and CDR2 sequences are LNHNV and YYDKDF (reference sequence). The CDR3 nucleotides read TGTGCCACCAGCAGAGATCGGGGGACAGATACGCAGTATTTT. Amino acid sequence: CATSRDRGTDTQYF.

The chain uses TRBV4-1 and TRBJ2-1; D gene unclear. CDR3 length: 16 residues. Trimming pared 1 base from V and 1 base from J, leaving 11 bases between. Germline CDR1 MGHRA, CDR2 YSYEKL. The CDR3 bases are TGCGCCAGCAGCCAAGCCCGAGACTCATCCTACAATGAGCAGTTCTTC. Translated: CASSQARDSSYNEQFF.

The chain has TRBV6-5 and TRBJ2-2; D possibly corresponds to TRBD2 (5 bases). The CDR3 totals 16 residues. V was shortened by 2 bases and J by 1 base, with 11 bases between the two germline ends. CDR1 is MNHEY, CDR2 SVGAGI, per germline. DNA of the CDR3: TGTGCCAGCAGTTACCCGGACGGGGAGAACACCGGGGAGCTGTTTTTT. Protein sequence: CASSYPDGENTGELFF.

There are a few counts of this clone. The chain uses TRBV18 and TRBJ2-5, with TRBD1 matching over 9 bases. CDR1 is KGHSH, CDR2 LQKENI, per germline. J gave up 7 bases and V 3 bases, and 9 bases lay outside the gene matches. This CDR3 contains 15 residues. The CDR3 sequence is CASSPPGQGRVTQYF. The CDR3 DNA sequence: TGTGCCAGCTCACCCCCGGGACAGGGTCGGGTGACCCAGTACTTC.

The chain combines TRBV11-3 with TRBJ2-3; 7 bases are a match to TRBD2. Unmatched junction bases numbered 6, after V lost 4 bases and J lost 2 bases. The germline V gene encodes CDR1 SGHNT and CDR2 YENEEA. The CDR3 totals 15 residues. As DNA, the CDR3 is TGTGCCAGCAGCTCCCGGCGGGGGTCCACAGATACGCAGTATTTT. This codes for CASSSRRGSTDTQYF.

As regards this clone: At one end, the junction sequence differs from germline, possibly due to a read error. The chain links TRBV19 to TRBJ1-2; a possible D gene is TRBD1 (5 bases). The CDR3 contains 13 residues. From germline, CDR1 is LNHDA and CDR2 SQIVND (reference sequence). The CDR3 spells CVSSVQVSGGYTF. CDR3 DNA: TGTGTCAGTAGTGTACAGGTCTCGGGCGGCTACACCTTC.

The chain links TRBV15 to TRBJ2-1; 14 bases line up with TRBD2. Germline values: CDR1 LNHNV, CDR2 YYDKDF (reference sequence). This CDR3 has 22 residues. After removal of 0 bases from V and 4 bases from J, the junction contained 17 bases not matched to a gene. This chain's CDR3 is CATSRDAGLAGAGTGVYNEQFF. The CDR3 bases are TGTGCCACCAGCAGAGACGCGGGACTAGCGGGGGCCGGGACCGGCGTATACAATGAGCAGTTCTTC. The full variable domain, in which reference TRBV15 and TRBJ2-1 provide the parts outside the CDR3, is DAMVIQNPRYQVTQFGKPVTLSCSQTLNHNVMYWYQQKSSQAPKLLFHYYDKDFNNEADTPDNFQSRRPNTSFCFLDIRSPGLGDTAMYLCATSRDAGLAGAGTGVYNEQFFGPGTRLTVL.

In its sample, this clone was seen a few times. The chain employs TRBV19 and TRBJ2-3; 8 nucleotides match TRBD1. Germline CDR1 is LNHDA and CDR2 is SQIVND (reference sequence). Losses at the gene ends were 7 bases for V and 1 base for J; bases not matched to a gene: 4. The CDR3 loop spans 14 amino acids. Written as DNA, the CDR3 is TGTGCCAGTACGACGGGACAGGGCACAGATACGCAGTATTTT. This gives the protein CASTTGQGTDTQYF.

This chain joins TRBV30 and TRBJ2-1; 7 positions match TRBD2. The junction had 13 bases not matched to a gene; V was cut back by 5 bases and J by 9 bases. Germline lookup yields CDR1 GTSNPN and CDR2 SVGIG (reference sequence). The CDR3 totals 14 residues. CDR3 residues: CAWGGRVVRGEQFF. CDR3 nucleotides: TGTGCCTGGGGGGGGAGGGTTGTTAGAGGTGAGCAGTTCTTC.

The CDR3 spells CASSEAPGGGNTIYF. CDR3 sequence (DNA): TGTGCCAGCAGTGAAGCGCCGGGGGGCGGAAACACCATATATTTT. The rearrangement links TRBV6-1 to TRBJ1-3; D is perhaps TRBD1 (6 bases). The CDR3 is made up of 15 amino acids. From germline, CDR1 is MNHNS and CDR2 SASEGT. V dropped 0 bases and J dropped 4 bases, with 10 bases sitting between them.